A selection of T cell receptor beta chains follows, all from one sample in a study of identical twins. TCRdb reprocessed the 5' RACE reads with MiXCR, giving one entry per CDR3 protein. The sample includes some 330,000 distinct CDR3 sequences, about 10% of them seen just once. Sequences were obtained from naive T cells sorted from blood. The receptors were gathered from a woman between 50 and 59 years old in good health. CDR3s include the opening cysteine and the closing phenylalanine or tryptophan. Each record gives: D gene, J gene, clone size, V gene, CDR3 protein, CDR3 DNA. D genes are given only for firm matches. Only part of the rows carry a size: once, few, many, or a class if the clone is expanded.

>NA|TRBJ2-1|many|TRBV5-6
CASSLWVATYNEQFF
TGTGCCAGCAGCTTGTGGGTAGCCACCTATAATGAGCAGTTCTTC
>NA|TRBJ2-5|many|TRBV24-1
CATSGRGQETQYF
TGTGCCACCAGTGGAAGAGGGCAAGAGACCCAGTACTTC
>NA|TRBJ2-4|few|TRBV3-1
CASSQDIQYF
TGTGCCAGCAGCCAAGACATTCAGTACTTC
>TRBD2|TRBJ2-1|many|TRBV6-5
CASKPTSGRSEQFF
TGTGCCAGCAAACCGACTAGCGGGAGAAGTGAGCAGTTCTTC
>TRBD1|TRBJ2-1|few|TRBV11-2
CASTELAGTGYNEQFF
TGTGCCAGCACCGAACTTGCCGGGACAGGGTACAATGAGCAGTTCTTC
>NA|TRBJ2-7|few|TRBV7-9
CASSPPYSYATKQYF
TGTGCCAGCAGCCCTCCATACTCCTATGCTACGAAGCAGTACTTC
>NA|TRBJ2-2|many|TRBV5-1
CASSLASGGFGELFF
TGCGCCAGCAGCCTGGCATCTGGGGGATTCGGGGAGCTGTTTTTT
>NA|TRBJ2-5|NA|TRBV6-6
CASSYYNQQETQYF
TGTGCCAGCAGTTATTATAATCAGCAAGAGACCCAGTACTTC
>TRBD2|TRBJ2-1|many|TRBV20-1
CSARAGSLDEQFF
TGCAGTGCAAGAGCGGGATCCCTTGATGAGCAGTTCTTC
>TRBD2|TRBJ2-1|many|TRBV5-5
CASSLELAYGNEQFF
TGTGCCAGCAGCTTGGAACTAGCGTATGGGAATGAGCAGTTCTTC
>NA|TRBJ2-2|few|TRBV30
CAWSVGQTNTGELFF
TGTGCCTGGAGTGTAGGGCAAACAAACACCGGGGAGCTGTTTTTT
>TRBD1|TRBJ2-1|many|TRBV5-1
CASSFIKGQSSYNEQFF
TGCGCCAGCAGCTTCATAAAGGGACAGAGCTCCTACAATGAGCAGTTCTTC
>TRBD2|TRBJ2-3|NA|TRBV6-6
CASGRTSGTDTQYF
TGTGCCAGCGGTCGGACTAGCGGGACAGATACGCAGTATTTT
>NA|TRBJ2-7|many|TRBV2
CASSEYEQYF
TGTGCCAGCAGTGAGTACGAGCAGTACTTC
>NA|TRBJ2-2|few|TRBV5-1
CASSSRRDPPGELFF
TGCGCCAGCAGCTCCCGCCGGGACCCTCCCGGGGAGCTGTTTTTT
>TRBD2|TRBJ2-1|few|TRBV10-3
CAISEYAGVSYNEQFF
TGTGCCATCAGTGAGTATGCGGGAGTGTCCTACAATGAGCAGTTCTTC
>TRBD1|TRBJ2-4|NA|TRBV6-2/TRBV6-3
CASSLDRTKNIQYF
TGTGCCAGCAGTCTGGACAGGACCAAAAACATTCAGTACTTC
>NA|TRBJ2-3|many|TRBV5-1
CASSLRQGTGRTQYF
TGCGCCAGCAGCTTGCGCCAGGGTACAGGGCGTACGCAGTATTTT
>NA|TRBJ2-7|many|TRBV29-1
CSVEDPYGEQYF
TGCAGCGTTGAAGATCCCTACGGCGAGCAGTACTTC
>TRBD2|TRBJ2-2|few|TRBV25-1
CASSLAGHNTGELFF
TGTGCCAGCAGTTTAGCGGGGCACAACACCGGGGAGCTGTTTTTT
>NA|TRBJ1-1|NA|TRBV12-3/TRBV12-4
CASRRRGLNTEAFF
TGTGCCAGCAGACGCAGGGGACTGAACACTGAAGCTTTCTTT
>NA|TRBJ2-1|few|TRBV25-1
CASSPGERQQFF
TGTGCCAGCAGTCCCGGGGAAAGGCAGCAGTTCTTC
>TRBD1|TRBJ1-1|few|TRBV24-1
CATSQGGPTEAFF
TGTGCCACCAGCCAAGGGGGCCCCACTGAAGCTTTCTTT
>NA|TRBJ1-5|few|TRBV5-6
CASSLAYTGINQPQHF
TGTGCCAGCAGCTTGGCGTACACAGGGATTAATCAGCCCCAGCATTTT
>TRBD1|TRBJ2-1|many|TRBV12-3/TRBV12-4
CASSLNTGGNNEQFF
TGTGCCAGCAGTTTAAACACAGGGGGGAACAATGAGCAGTTCTTC
>NA|TRBJ2-1|NA|TRBV5-1
CASSLAPNEQFF
TGCGCCAGCAGCTTGGCTCCAAATGAGCAGTTCTTC
>NA|TRBJ2-1|NA|TRBV19
CASNLGRLLDPYNEQFF
TGTGCCAGTAACCTCGGACGGCTACTAGATCCCTACAATGAGCAGTTCTTC
>NA|TRBJ1-1|many|TRBV7-9
CASSSVPPPNTEAFF
TGTGCCAGCAGCTCCGTCCCCCCCCCGAACACTGAAGCTTTCTTT
>TRBD2|TRBJ2-7|few|TRBV18
CASSPERGTLYEQYF
TGTGCCAGCTCACCCGAGCGGGGCACCCTCTACGAGCAGTACTTC
>NA|TRBJ1-2|few|TRBV6-5
CASSLRDTYGYTF
TGTGCCAGCAGTTTGAGGGACACCTATGGCTACACCTTC
>TRBD2|TRBJ2-1|few|TRBV6-5
CASRYEVAGANEQFF
TGTGCCAGCAGGTACGAGGTAGCGGGAGCCAATGAGCAGTTCTTC
>NA|TRBJ2-3|NA|TRBV5-1
CASKAQTGTDTQYF
TGCGCCAGCAAGGCTCAGACGGGGACAGATACGCAGTATTTT
>TRBD2|TRBJ2-3|few|TRBV12-3/TRBV12-4
CASSLGLAGITDTQYF
TGTGCCAGCAGTTTAGGGCTAGCGGGTATCACAGATACGCAGTATTTT
>NA|TRBJ1-2|few|TRBV6-5
CASRPLFLQLNYGYTF
TGTGCCAGCAGACCCTTATTTCTCCAATTAAACTATGGCTACACCTTC
>TRBD1|TRBJ2-1|many|TRBV7-2
CASSFQGQGTNEQFF
TGTGCCAGCAGCTTCCAGGGACAGGGGACCAATGAGCAGTTCTTC
>NA|TRBJ2-1|NA|TRBV20-1
CSARDPSTGTSLFF
TGCAGTGCTAGAGACCCAAGCACGGGAACTAGCCTGTTCTTC
>NA|TRBJ1-6|NA|TRBV5-1
CASLDALSSYNSPLHF
TGCGCCAGCTTGGACGCCCTGAGCTCCTATAATTCACCCCTCCACTTT
>TRBD2|TRBJ2-1|many|TRBV15
CATSTTGLRLAGHNEQFF
TGTGCCACCAGCACTACAGGGTTGAGGCTAGCGGGACACAATGAGCAGTTCTTC
>TRBD2|TRBJ2-3|few|TRBV5-5
CASSLAAGIGTDTQYF
TGTGCCAGCAGCTTGGCAGCGGGGATTGGCACAGATACGCAGTATTTT
>NA|TRBJ2-7|few|TRBV11-2
CASSPRTGSYEQYF
TGTGCCAGCAGCCCCCGGACGGGTTCCTACGAGCAGTACTTC
>NA|TRBJ2-5|NA|TRBV7-9
CASSLYGGPQETQYF
TGTGCCAGCAGCTTATATGGCGGACCCCAAGAGACCCAGTACTTC
>TRBD1|TRBJ2-4|many|TRBV29-1
CSVGLDRGIQYF
TGCAGCGTGGGGCTTGACAGGGGCATTCAGTACTTC
>NA|TRBJ2-3|NA|TRBV14
CASSQDLLAPSTDTQYF
TGTGCCAGCAGCCAAGATCTGCTGGCTCCCAGCACAGATACGCAGTATTTT
>TRBD1|TRBJ2-2|NA|TRBV12-3/TRBV12-4
CASSPGQVHTGELFF
TGTGCCAGCAGTCCGGGACAGGTCCATACCGGGGAGCTGTTTTTT
>NA|TRBJ2-2|many|TRBV4-1
CASSQVTGNTGELFF
TGCGCCAGCAGCCAAGTGACAGGGAACACCGGGGAGCTGTTTTTT
>TRBD1|TRBJ2-2|few|TRBV6-6
CASRGDRANTGELFF
TGTGCCAGCAGGGGGGACAGGGCGAACACCGGGGAGCTGTTTTTT
>TRBD1|TRBJ2-7|many|TRBV4-2
CASSQVGQGGYEQYF
TGTGCCAGCAGCCAAGTCGGACAGGGTGGGTACGAGCAGTACTTC
>TRBD2|TRBJ2-5|NA|TRBV3-1
CASSLQGLAGDQETQYF
TGTGCCAGCAGCCTACAGGGACTAGCGGGAGACCAAGAGACCCAGTACTTC
>TRBD2|TRBJ2-3|few|TRBV10-2
CASSEGGLAGVRYTQYF
TGCGCCAGCAGTGAGGGCGGACTAGCGGGCGTTCGGTATACGCAGTATTTT
>TRBD2|TRBJ2-7|NA|TRBV20-1
CSAALPGLGHYEQYF
TGCAGTGCTGCCCTCCCGGGACTAGGGCACTACGAGCAGTACTTC
>NA|TRBJ1-1|many|TRBV7-3
CASSPLWAGEAFF
TGTGCCAGCAGCCCACTTTGGGCTGGCGAAGCTTTCTTT